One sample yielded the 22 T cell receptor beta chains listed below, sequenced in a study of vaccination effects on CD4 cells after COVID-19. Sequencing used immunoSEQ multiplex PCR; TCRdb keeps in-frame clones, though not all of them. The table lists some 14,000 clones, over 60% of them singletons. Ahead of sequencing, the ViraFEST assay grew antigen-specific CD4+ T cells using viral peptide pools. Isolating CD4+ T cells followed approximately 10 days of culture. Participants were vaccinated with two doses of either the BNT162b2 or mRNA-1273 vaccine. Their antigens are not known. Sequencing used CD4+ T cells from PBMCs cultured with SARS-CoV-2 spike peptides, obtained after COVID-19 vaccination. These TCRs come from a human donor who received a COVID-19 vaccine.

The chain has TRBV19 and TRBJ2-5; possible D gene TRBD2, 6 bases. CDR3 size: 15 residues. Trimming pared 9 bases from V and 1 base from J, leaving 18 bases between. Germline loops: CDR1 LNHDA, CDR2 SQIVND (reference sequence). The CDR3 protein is CASARDSRVQETQYF. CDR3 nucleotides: TGTGCCAGCGCCCGGGACTCAAGGGTCCAAGAGACCCAGTACTTC. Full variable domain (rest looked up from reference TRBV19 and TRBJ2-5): DGGITQSPKYLFRKEGQNVTLSCEQNLNHDAMYWYRQDPGQGLRLIYYSQIVNDFQKGDIAEGYSVSREKKESFPLTVTSAQKNPTAFYLCASARDSRVQETQYFGPGTRLLVL.

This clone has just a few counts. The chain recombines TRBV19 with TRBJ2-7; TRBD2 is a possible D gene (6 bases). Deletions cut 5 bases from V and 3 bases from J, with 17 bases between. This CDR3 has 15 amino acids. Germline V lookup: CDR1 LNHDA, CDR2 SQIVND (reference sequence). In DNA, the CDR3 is TGTGCCAGTAGTCCGCGGGGCAGGGCAATCTACGAGCAGTACTTC. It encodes CASSPRGRAIYEQYF.

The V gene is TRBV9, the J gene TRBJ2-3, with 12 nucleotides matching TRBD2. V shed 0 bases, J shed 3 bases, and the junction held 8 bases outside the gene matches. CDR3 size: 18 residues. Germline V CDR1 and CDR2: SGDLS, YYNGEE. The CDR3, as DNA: TGTGCCAGCAGCGTAGCCCTAGCGGGGGGGCGGGCAACAGATACGCAGTATTTT. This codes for CASSVALAGGRATDTQYF. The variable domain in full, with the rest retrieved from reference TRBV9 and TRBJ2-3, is DSGVTQTPKHLITATGQRVTLRCSPRSGDLSVYWYQQSLDQGLQFLIQYYNGEERAKGNILERFSAQQFPDLHSELNLSSLELGDSALYFCASSVALAGGRATDTQYFGPGTRLTVL.

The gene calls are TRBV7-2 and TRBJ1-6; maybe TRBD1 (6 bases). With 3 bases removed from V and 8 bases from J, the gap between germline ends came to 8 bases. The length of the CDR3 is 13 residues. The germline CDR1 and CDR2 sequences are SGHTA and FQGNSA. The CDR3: CASSFDRYSPLHF. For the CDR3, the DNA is TGTGCCAGCAGCTTCGACAGGTATTCACCCCTCCACTTT. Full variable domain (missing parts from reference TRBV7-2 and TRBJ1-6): GAGVSQSPSNKVTEKGKDVELRCDPISGHTALYWYRQSLGQGLEFLIYFQGNSAPDKSGLPSDRFSAERTGGSVSTLTIQRTQQEDSAVYLCASSFDRYSPLHFGNGTRLTVT.

CDR3 nucleotides: TGTGCCAGCAGCCCTGGGGGGGGGCCCCAGCATTTT. Amino acid sequence: CASSPGGGPQHF. This rearrangement joins TRBV2 to TRBJ1-5; a possible D gene is TRBD1 (5 bases). The CDR3 extends over 12 amino acids. Germline values: CDR1 SNHLY, CDR2 FYNNEI. Trimming pared 6 bases from V and 9 bases from J, leaving 12 bases between. Supplemented by reference TRBV2 and TRBJ1-5, the full variable domain reads EPEVTQTPSHQVTQMGQEVILRCVPISNHLYFYWYRQILGQKVEFLVSFYNNEISEKSEIFDDQFSVERPDGSNFTLKIRSTKLEDSAMYFCASSPGGGPQHFGDGTRLSIL.

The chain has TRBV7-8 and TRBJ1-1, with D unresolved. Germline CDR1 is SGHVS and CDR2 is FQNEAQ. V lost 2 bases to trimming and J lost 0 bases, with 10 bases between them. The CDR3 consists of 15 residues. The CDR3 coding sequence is TGTGCCAGCAGCTTACAAGAGGCTATGAACACTGAAGCTTTCTTT. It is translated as CASSLQEAMNTEAFF.

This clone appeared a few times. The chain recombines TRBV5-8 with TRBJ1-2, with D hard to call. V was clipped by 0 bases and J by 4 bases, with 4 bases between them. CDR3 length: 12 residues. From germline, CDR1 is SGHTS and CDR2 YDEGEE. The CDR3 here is CASSLGVYGYTF. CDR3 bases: TGTGCCAGCAGCTTGGGGGTCTATGGCTACACCTTC.

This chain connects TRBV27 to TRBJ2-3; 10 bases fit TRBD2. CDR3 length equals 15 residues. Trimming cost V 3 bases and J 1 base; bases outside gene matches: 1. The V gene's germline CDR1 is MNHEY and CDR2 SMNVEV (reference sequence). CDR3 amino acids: CASSFGTSGTDTQYF. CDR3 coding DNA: TGTGCCAGCAGTTTCGGGACTAGCGGCACAGATACGCAGTATTTT.

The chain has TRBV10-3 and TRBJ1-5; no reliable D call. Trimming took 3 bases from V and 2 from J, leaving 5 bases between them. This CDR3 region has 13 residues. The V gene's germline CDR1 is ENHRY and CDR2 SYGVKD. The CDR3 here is CAISERGNQPQHF. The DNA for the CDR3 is TGTGCCATCAGTGAAAGGGGCAATCAGCCCCAGCATTTT.

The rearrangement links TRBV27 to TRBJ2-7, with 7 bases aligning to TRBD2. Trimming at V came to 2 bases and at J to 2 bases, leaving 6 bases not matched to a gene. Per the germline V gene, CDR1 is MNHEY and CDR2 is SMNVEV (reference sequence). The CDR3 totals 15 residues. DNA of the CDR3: TGTGCCAGCAGTTTAGCGGGAGAGTACCCCTACGAGCAGTACTTC. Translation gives CASSLAGEYPYEQYF.

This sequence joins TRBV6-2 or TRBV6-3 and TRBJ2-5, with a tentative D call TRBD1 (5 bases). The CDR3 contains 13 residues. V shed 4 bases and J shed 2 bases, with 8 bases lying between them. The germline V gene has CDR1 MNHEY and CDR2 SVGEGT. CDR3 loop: CASSSAGQETQYF. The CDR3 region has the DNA TGTGCCAGCAGTTCAGCAGGGCAAGAGACCCAGTACTTC.

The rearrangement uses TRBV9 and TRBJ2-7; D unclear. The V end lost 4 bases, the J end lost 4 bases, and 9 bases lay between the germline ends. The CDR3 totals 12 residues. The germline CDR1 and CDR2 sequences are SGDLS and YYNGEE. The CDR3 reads CASSPDGYEQYF. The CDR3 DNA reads TGTGCCAGCAGCCCGGACGGTTACGAGCAGTACTTC.

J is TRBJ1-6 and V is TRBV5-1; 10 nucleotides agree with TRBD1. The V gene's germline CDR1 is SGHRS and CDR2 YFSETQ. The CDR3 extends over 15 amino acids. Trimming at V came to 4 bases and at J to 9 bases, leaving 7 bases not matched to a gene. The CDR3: CASSLEGQGGSPLHF. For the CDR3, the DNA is TGCGCCAGCAGCCTGGAAGGACAGGGGGGTTCACCCCTCCACTTT.

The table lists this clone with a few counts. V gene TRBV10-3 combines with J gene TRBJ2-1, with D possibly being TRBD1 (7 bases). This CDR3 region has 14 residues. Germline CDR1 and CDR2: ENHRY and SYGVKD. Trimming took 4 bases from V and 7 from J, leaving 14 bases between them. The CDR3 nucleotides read TGTGCCATCAGTGGGGGCAGGGGGGCAAATGAGCAGTTCTTC. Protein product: CAISGGRGANEQFF.

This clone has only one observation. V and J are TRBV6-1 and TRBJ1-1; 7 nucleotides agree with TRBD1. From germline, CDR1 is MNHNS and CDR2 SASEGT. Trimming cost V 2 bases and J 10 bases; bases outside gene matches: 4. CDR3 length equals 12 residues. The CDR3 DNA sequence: TGTGCCAGCAGTGAAAGGGGGCAGTCAGCTTTCTTT. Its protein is CASSERGQSAFF.

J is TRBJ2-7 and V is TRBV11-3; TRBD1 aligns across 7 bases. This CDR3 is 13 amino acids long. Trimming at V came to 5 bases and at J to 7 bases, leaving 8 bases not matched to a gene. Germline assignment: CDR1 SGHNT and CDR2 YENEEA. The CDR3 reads CASSQGVSGEQYF. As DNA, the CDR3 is TGTGCCAGCAGCCAGGGGGTCTCGGGGGAGCAGTACTTC. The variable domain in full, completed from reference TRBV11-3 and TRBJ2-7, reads EAGVVQSPRYKIIEKKQPVAFWCNPISGHNTLYWYLQNLGQGPELLIRYENEEAVDDSQLPKDRFSAERLKGVDSTLKIQPAELGDSAVYLCASSQGVSGEQYFGPGTRLTVT.

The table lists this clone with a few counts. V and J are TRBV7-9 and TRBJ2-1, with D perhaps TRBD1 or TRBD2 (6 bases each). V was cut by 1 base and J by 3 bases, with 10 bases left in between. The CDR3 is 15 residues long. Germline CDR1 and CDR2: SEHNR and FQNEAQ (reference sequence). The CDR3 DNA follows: TGTGCCAGCAGCTTAGACGGGGGCCTCTACAATGAGCAGTTCTTC. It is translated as CASSLDGGLYNEQFF.

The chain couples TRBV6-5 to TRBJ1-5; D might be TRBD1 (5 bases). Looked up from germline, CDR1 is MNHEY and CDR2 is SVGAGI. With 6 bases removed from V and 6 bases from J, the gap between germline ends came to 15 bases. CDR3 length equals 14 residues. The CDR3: CASRLGRGPQPQHF. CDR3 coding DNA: TGTGCCAGCAGACTCGGACGGGGCCCTCAGCCCCAGCATTTT.

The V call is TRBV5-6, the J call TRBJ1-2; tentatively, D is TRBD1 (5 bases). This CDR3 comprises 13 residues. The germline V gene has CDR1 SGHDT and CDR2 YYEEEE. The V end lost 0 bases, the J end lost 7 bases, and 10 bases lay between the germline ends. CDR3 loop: CASSLAVGGGYTF. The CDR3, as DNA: TGTGCCAGCAGCTTGGCGGTCGGGGGTGGCTACACCTTC.

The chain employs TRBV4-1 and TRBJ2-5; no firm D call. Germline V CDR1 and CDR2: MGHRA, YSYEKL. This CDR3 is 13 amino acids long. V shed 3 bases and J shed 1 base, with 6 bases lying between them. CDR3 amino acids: CASSQGLQETQYF. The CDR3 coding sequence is TGCGCCAGCAGCCAGGGTCTCCAAGAGACCCAGTACTTC.

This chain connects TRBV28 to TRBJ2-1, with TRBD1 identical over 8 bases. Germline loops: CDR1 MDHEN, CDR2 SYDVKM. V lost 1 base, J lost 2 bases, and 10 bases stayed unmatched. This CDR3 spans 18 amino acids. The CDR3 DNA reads TGTGCCAGCAGTTTATCCCGGACAGGGTGGGGCCCCTACAATGAGCAGTTCTTC. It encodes CASSLSRTGWGPYNEQFF.

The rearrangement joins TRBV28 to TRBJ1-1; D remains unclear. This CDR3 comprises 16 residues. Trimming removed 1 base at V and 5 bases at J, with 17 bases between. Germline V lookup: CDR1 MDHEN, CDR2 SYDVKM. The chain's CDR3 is CASSLFGMETETEAFF. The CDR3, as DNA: TGTGCCAGCAGTTTATTCGGTATGGAGACTGAAACTGAAGCTTTCTTT.